A selection of T cell receptor beta chains follows, all from one sample in a study of blood T cell repertoires in COVID-19. Assay used: immunoSEQ multiplex PCR; TCRdb lists only in-frame clones, some missing. The profile shows around 300,000 clones, 89% of them singletons. The sequenced sample consisted of peripheral blood. These receptors were obtained from a woman between 40 and 50 years old who had recovered from COVID-19. The CDR3 runs from the conserved cysteine through the conserved F or W. The D gene is left open where the match is weak. Not all rows give a size; the values are once, few, many and, for expanded clones, a class.

>14|TRBV2|once|TRBJ1-1|TRBD1
TGTGCCACCAAGGGACAGGGGGCTTTCGCTGAAGCTTTCTTT
CATKGQGAFAEAFF
>16|TRBV28|.|TRBJ2-5|.
TGTGCCATCTCCCTTGGGGGCGACTACGAAGGAGAGACCCAGTACTTC
CAISLGGDYEGETQYF
>14|TRBV18|.|TRBJ2-2|.
TGTGCCAGGGGAGGGACAGGGAACACCGGGGAGCTGTTTTTT
CARGGTGNTGELFF
>16|TRBV5-1|.|TRBJ1-2|TRBD1
TGCGCCAGCAGCTTGGGCCGAAAGGGGACAGGGGATGGCTACACCTTC
CASSLGRKGTGDGYTF
>16|TRBV9|.|TRBJ2-5|.
TGTGCCAGCAGCGTAGATGGTTGGCAGGGGAAGGAGACCCAGTACTTC
CASSVDGWQGKETQYF
>14|TRBV27|.|TRBJ1-5|.
TGTGCCAGCAGGGTGGCGGGGGGCGGCCAGCCCCAGCATTTT
CASRVAGGGQPQHF
>12|TRBV27|.|TRBJ2-1|.
TGTGCCAGCAGTTTATGGGGCAGGGAGCAGTTCTTC
CASSLWGREQFF
>15|TRBV27|.|TRBJ2-7|TRBD1
TGTGCCAGCAGTTTAGCCGGGACAGGGTGGTACGAGCAGTACTTC
CASSLAGTGWYEQYF
>15|TRBV9|.|TRBJ2-1|.
TGTGCCAGCAGCCCCCCCAGCGATGTAGCCCCTGAGCAGTTCTTC
CASSPPSDVAPEQFF
>18|TRBV4-2|.|TRBJ2-3|TRBD2
TGTGCCAGCAGCCAAGATTCCCTAGCGGGAGGCCACACAGATACGCAGTATTTT
CASSQDSLAGGHTDTQYF
>18|TRBV24-1|.|TRBJ2-2|TRBD2
TGTGCCACCAGTGATTTCGAGACTAGCGGGAGGGACACCGGGGAGCTGTTTTTT
CATSDFETSGRDTGELFF
>15|TRBV5-4|once|TRBJ2-7|.
TGTGCCAGCAGCCCCTTCCGGGAGCGCTCCTACGAGCAGTACTTC
CASSPFRERSYEQYF
>16|TRBV4-2|.|TRBJ2-3|TRBD1
TGTGCCAGCAGCCTTGGGACAGGGGGCGACGGGGATACGCAGTATTTT
CASSLGTGGDGDTQYF
>15|TRBV11-3|.|TRBJ2-7|TRBD2
TGTGCCAGCAGCTCCGGGACTAGCGGTTTCAACGAGCAGTACTTC
CASSSGTSGFNEQYF
>16|TRBV3-1/TRBV3-2|.|TRBJ2-7|.
TGTGCCAGCAGCAGTCGAGGGCTAACTTCCTCCTACGAGCAGTACTTC
CASSSRGLTSSYEQYF
>14|TRBV9|.|TRBJ1-2|.
TGTGCCAGCAGCCTGGGGGGTGATCTCTATGGCTACACCTTC
CASSLGGDLYGYTF
>16|TRBV19|.|TRBJ1-2|TRBD1
TGTGCCAGTAGTGTCCCGGGACAGGGGGTAAGCTATGGCTACACCTTC
CASSVPGQGVSYGYTF
>13|TRBV19|.|TRBJ2-1|.
TGTGCCAGTAGTACAGGGTCCTACAATGAGCAGTTCTTC
CASSTGSYNEQFF
>15|TRBV5-1|once|TRBJ2-5|TRBD2
TGCGCCAGCAGTTTAGCGGGAGCGGTACAAGAGACCCAGTACTTC
CASSLAGAVQETQYF
>13|TRBV10-2|.|TRBJ1-2|.
TGCGCCAGCAGTGATGACTTTTACTATGGCTACACCTTC
CASSDDFYYGYTF
>14|TRBV3-1/TRBV3-2|.|TRBJ2-5|.
TGTGCCAGCAGCCAGGGCGGGCAGGGGGGCGACCAGTACTTC
CASSQGGQGGDQYF
>15|TRBV2|.|TRBJ1-2|TRBD1
TGTGCCACCTTAAAAGAACAGGGGACTAACTATGGCTACACCTTC
CATLKEQGTNYGYTF
>17|TRBV9|.|TRBJ2-5|TRBD2
TGTGCCAGCAGCGTCGGACTAGCGGGAGGGGGGCAAGAGACCCAGTACTTC
CASSVGLAGGGQETQYF
>14|TRBV19|.|TRBJ2-5|.
TGTGCCAGTAGTATAGGATCAGGGCAGGAGACCCAGTACTTC
CASSIGSGQETQYF
>14|TRBV29-1|.|TRBJ2-7|TRBD1
TGCAGCGGTACGGGGACAGGACCCTCCTACGAGCAGTACTTC
CSGTGTGPSYEQYF
>12|TRBV24-1|.|TRBJ2-7|.
TGTGCCACCAGTGATTTCGGGTACGAGCAGTACTTC
CATSDFGYEQYF
>16|TRBV19|.|TRBJ1-2|.
TGTGCCAGTAGTATAGTGGGGAGGGGTGCGGGCTATGGCTACACCTTC
CASSIVGRGAGYGYTF
>19|TRBV3-1/TRBV3-2|.|TRBJ2-1|.
TGTGCCAGCAGCCAACGAATTTCACCACCAGGGGCCTTAGGGAATGAGCAGTTCTTC
CASSQRISPPGALGNEQFF
>18|TRBV21-1|.|TRBJ2-5|.
TGTGCCAGCAGCAAAGACCTAGCGGGAATTCCCCCGCGAGAGACCCAGTACTTC
CASSKDLAGIPPRETQYF
>15|TRBV11-2|.|TRBJ1-6|TRBD1
TGTGCCAGCAGCTTATCACAGGGGGTGGGTTCACCCCTCCACTTT
CASSLSQGVGSPLHF
>13|TRBV5-8|.|TRBJ2-7|.
TGTGCCAGCAGCTTGCAGGGAACCTACGAGCAGTACTTC
CASSLQGTYEQYF
>15|TRBV14|.|TRBJ2-1|TRBD1
TGTGCCAGCAGCCCCGGGACAGGGAGCTACAATGAGCAGTTCTTC
CASSPGTGSYNEQFF
>14|TRBV6-1|.|TRBJ2-5|.
TGTGCCAGCAGTGAAGAACTAGTCCAAGAGACCCAGTACTTC
CASSEELVQETQYF
>16|TRBV5-1|.|TRBJ2-3|TRBD2
TGCGCCAGCCGCCTTGAAGCTAGCGGGAGTGCAGATACGCAGTATTTT
CASRLEASGSADTQYF
>17|TRBV6-1|.|TRBJ1-4|TRBD1
TGTGCCAGCAGTGAAGGGACAGGGCCCCCCGTTAATGAAAAACTGTTTTTT
CASSEGTGPPVNEKLFF
>11|TRBV6-5|.|TRBJ2-7|.
TGTGCCAGCAGTCGCCGGGGTGAGCAGTACTTC
CASSRRGEQYF
>16|TRBV5-4|.|TRBJ1-2|.
TGTGCCAGCAGCTTGGGGACACCCACTACCGTCTATGGCTACACCTTC
CASSLGTPTTVYGYTF
>15|TRBV5-1|.|TRBJ1-2|TRBD1
TGCGCCAGCAGCTTGGCGGGACAGGGGGCACGAGGCTACACCTTC
CASSLAGQGARGYTF
>13|TRBV27|.|TRBJ1-2|.
TGTGCCACCGGGGGGGGGCTTAACTATGGCTACACCTTC
CATGGGLNYGYTF
>16|TRBV11-3|.|TRBJ2-2|.
TGTGCCAGCAGCTTGTCAGACCGTCGACTTACCGGGGAGCTGTTTTTT
CASSLSDRRLTGELFF
>15|TRBV7-7|.|TRBJ2-7|TRBD2
TGTGCCAGCAGCCCTGGGACTAGCGGGTTTAACGAGCAGTACTTC
CASSPGTSGFNEQYF
>15|TRBV19|.|TRBJ2-3|TRBD2
TGTGCCAGTAGCCTAGTCGGGGGAGGGCCAGATACGCAGTATTTT
CASSLVGGGPDTQYF
>16|TRBV5-1|.|TRBJ2-7|TRBD1
TGCGCCAGCAGCTTAGCCCCCGGGACAGCAAGCTACGAGCAGTACTTC
CASSLAPGTASYEQYF
>15|TRBV28|.|TRBJ1-1|.
TGTGCCAGCAGTTTACCCCGCGGGATTCAGGGTGAAGCTTTCTTT
CASSLPRGIQGEAFF
>15|TRBV7-8|.|TRBJ1-5|TRBD1
TGTGCCAGCAGCTGGGACAGGAATAGCAATCAGCCCCAGCATTTT
CASSWDRNSNQPQHF
>16|TRBV6-1|.|TRBJ1-4|TRBD1
TGTGCCAGCAGTGTTGGGGTGGGACAGGAGGCCGAAAAACTGTTTTTT
CASSVGVGQEAEKLFF
>13|TRBV28|.|TRBJ1-1|.
TGTGCCAGCAGTTTAGCGGGGGCCACTGAAGCTTTCTTT
CASSLAGATEAFF
>16|TRBV18|.|TRBJ1-3|.
TGTGCCAGCTCACTACAGGGTTATTCCTCTGGAAACACCATATATTTT
CASSLQGYSSGNTIYF
>15|TRBV18|.|TRBJ2-7|TRBD2
TGTGCCAGCTCACCAGGTAGCGGGGCATCCTACGAGCAGTACTTC
CASSPGSGASYEQYF
>14|TRBV18|once|TRBJ2-1|TRBD1
TGTGCCAGCTCACCAGTCCAGGGGGCGGGTGAGCAGTTCTTC
CASSPVQGAGEQFF
>15|TRBV19|.|TRBJ2-7|TRBD2
TGTGCCAGTAGTATGGGGCGGGAGGGACGTCACGAGCAGTACTTC
CASSMGREGRHEQYF
>15|TRBV28|.|TRBJ1-5|.
TGTGCCAGCAGAAAGGGGTCCTATAGCAATCAGCCCCAGCATTTT
CASRKGSYSNQPQHF
>13|TRBV12-3/TRBV12-4|.|TRBJ1-5|.
TGTGCCAGCAGAGTAGGGGGAGATCAGCCCCAGCATTTT
CASRVGGDQPQHF
>15|TRBV29-1|once|TRBJ2-7|TRBD2
TGCAGCGTTGAATCCGCTAGCGGACAAACCTACGAGCAGTACTTC
CSVESASGQTYEQYF
>14|TRBV28|few|TRBJ1-1|.
TGTGCCAGCAGGGTCGGGGGTATGGACACTGAAGCTTTCTTT
CASRVGGMDTEAFF
>12|TRBV30|.|TRBJ1-2|.
TGTGCCTGGAACAGGGATCCCTATGGCTACACCTTC
CAWNRDPYGYTF
>14|TRBV27|.|TRBJ2-7|.
TGTGCCAGCAGCCGGGTCCCGCTCTCCTACGAGCAGTACTTC
CASSRVPLSYEQYF
>12|TRBV19|.|TRBJ2-1|.
TGTGCCAGTAGTACCGCTGGCGGGGAGCAGTTCTTC
CASSTAGGEQFF
>13|TRBV19|.|TRBJ2-5|.
TGTGCCAGTAGTATACCAGGATGGGAGACCCAGTACTTC
CASSIPGWETQYF